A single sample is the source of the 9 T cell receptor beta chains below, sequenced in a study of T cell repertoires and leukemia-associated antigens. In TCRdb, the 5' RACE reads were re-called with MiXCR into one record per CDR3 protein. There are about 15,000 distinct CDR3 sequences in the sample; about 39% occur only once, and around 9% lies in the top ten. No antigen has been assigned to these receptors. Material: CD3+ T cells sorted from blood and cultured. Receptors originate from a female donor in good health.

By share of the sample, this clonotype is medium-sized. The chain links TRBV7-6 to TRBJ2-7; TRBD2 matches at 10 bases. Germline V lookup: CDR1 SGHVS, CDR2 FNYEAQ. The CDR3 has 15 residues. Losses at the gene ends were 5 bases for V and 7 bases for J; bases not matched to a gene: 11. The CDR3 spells CASSPRLAGEGEQYF. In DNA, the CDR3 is TGTGCCAGCAGCCCCAGACTAGCGGGTGAAGGGGAGCAGTACTTC.

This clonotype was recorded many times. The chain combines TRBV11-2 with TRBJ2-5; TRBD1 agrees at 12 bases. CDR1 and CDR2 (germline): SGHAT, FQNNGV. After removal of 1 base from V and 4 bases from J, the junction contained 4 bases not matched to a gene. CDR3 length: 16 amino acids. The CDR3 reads CASSLVPGQGAETQYF. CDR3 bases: TGTGCCAGCAGCTTAGTTCCGGGACAGGGGGCAGAGACCCAGTACTTC.

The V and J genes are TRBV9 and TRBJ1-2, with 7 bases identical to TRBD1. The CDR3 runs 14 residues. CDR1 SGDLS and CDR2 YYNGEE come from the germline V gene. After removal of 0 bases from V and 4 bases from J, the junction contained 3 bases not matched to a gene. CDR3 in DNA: TGTGCCAGCAGCGTAGGACAGGGACTCTATGGCTACACCTTC. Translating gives CASSVGQGLYGYTF.

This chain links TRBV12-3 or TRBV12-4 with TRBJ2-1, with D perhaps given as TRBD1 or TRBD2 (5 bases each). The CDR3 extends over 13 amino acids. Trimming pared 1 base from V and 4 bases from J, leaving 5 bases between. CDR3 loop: CASSLGGYNEQFF. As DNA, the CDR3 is TGTGCCAGCAGTTTAGGGGGGTACAATGAGCAGTTCTTC.

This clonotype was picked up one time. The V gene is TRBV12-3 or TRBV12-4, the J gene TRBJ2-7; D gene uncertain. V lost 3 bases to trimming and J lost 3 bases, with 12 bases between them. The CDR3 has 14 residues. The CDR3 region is CASSLRSLVYEQYF. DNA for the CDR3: TGTGCCAGCAGTTTGAGGAGTCTGGTCTACGAGCAGTACTTC.

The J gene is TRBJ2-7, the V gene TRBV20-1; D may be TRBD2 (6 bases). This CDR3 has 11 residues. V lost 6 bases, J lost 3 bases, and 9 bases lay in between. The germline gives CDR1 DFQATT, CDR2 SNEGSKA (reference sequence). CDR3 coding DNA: TGCAGTGCGGGGGACTTCTACGAGCAGTACTTC. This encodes CSAGDFYEQYF.

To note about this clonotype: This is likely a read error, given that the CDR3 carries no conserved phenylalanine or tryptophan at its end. This chain's CDR3 is CASRGRGSTDAQYL. DNA for the CDR3: TGTGCCTCCCGAGGGCGGGGGAGCACAGATGCGCAGTATCTT. The chain links TRBV15 to TRBJ2-3; TRBD2 agrees at 7 bases. CDR1 and CDR2 from the germline V gene are LNHNV and YYDKDF (reference sequence). This CDR3 comprises 14 residues.

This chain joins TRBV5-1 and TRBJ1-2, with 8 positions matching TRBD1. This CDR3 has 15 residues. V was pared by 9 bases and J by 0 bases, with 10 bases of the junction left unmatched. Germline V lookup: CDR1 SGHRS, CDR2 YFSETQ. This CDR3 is CANGPQDRANYGYTF. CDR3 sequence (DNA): TGCGCCAACGGACCCCAGGACAGGGCTAACTATGGCTACACCTTC.

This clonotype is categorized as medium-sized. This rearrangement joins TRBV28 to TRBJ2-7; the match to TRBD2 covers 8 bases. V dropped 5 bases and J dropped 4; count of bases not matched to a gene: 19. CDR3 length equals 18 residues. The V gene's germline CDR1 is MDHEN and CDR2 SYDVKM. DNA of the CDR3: TGTGCCAGCAGTCTGACACGAAGGGCAAGCGGGAGAGGTTACGAGCAGTACTTC. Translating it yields CASSLTRRASGRGYEQYF.